This TCR beta chain was captured by sequencing in a study of OX40 agonist ivuxolimab in advanced cancers. The overall study: Dose-escalation patients were diagnosed with hepatocellular carcinoma, melanoma, renal cell cancer or head and neck cancer. In three patients, partial responses were observed, one with hepatocellular carcinoma and two with cutaneous melanoma.

Generated by immunoSEQ multiplex PCR, the TCRdb table keeps only in-frame clones and is missing some. The table has more than 75,000 clones, 70% to 90% seen once. The table lists this clone with a few counts. Its antigen is currently unknown. General study points: Expanded peripheral T cell antigen specificity was not determined. At 0.1 to 3.0 mg/kg, CD4+ and CD8+ blood T cells expanded clonally by week 6.

Sequenced here: CD4+ or CD8+ T cells sorted from blood, sampled in a trial of the OX40 agonist ivuxolimab. The clonotype originates from an adult with an advanced solid tumor such as melanoma, head and neck, liver or kidney cancer.

The CDR3: CASRLGTVTNYGYTF. DNA of the CDR3: TGTGCCAGCAGACTAGGGACAGTGACTAACTATGGCTACACCTTC. V and J are TRBV5-4 and TRBJ1-2; TRBD1 matches 7 bases. Germline values: CDR1 SGHNT, CDR2 YYREEE (reference sequence). J lost 0 bases, V lost 5 bases, and 7 bases had no gene match. The CDR3 length is 15 residues.